Each of the 19 T cell receptor beta chains below was sequenced from the same sample in a study of Ad26.COV2.S vaccination and SARS-CoV-2 variants. Some clones are missing from TCRdb's copy, which holds only in-frame ones; the method was immunoSEQ multiplex PCR. The sample lists some 520,000 clones, roughly nine tenths occurring once. Treatment of the sample: about 20 received Ad26.COV2.S at low or high dose, single or two shots; 5 received placebo; per-sample allocation not given. Samples analyzed were those drawn on day 63 after the first vaccine or placebo injection. Here the sequenced sample was peripheral blood, taken in a trial of Ad26.COV2.S vaccine versus placebo. The receptors here all came from a person aged 18-60 years who received the Ad26.COV2.S COVID-19 vaccine or a placebo.

The chain joins TRBV28 to TRBJ2-5, with D perhaps being TRBD1 or TRBD2 (6 bases each). Germline assignment: CDR1 MDHEN and CDR2 SYDVKM. The germline V and J ends were trimmed by 1 base and 5 bases, with 14 bases remaining between them. This CDR3 has 15 amino acids. The CDR3 sequence: CASSLFRSGGETQYF. CDR3 nucleotide sequence: TGTGCCAGCAGTTTATTCCGGTCCGGGGGCGAGACCCAGTACTTC.

The count of this clone is one. V and J are TRBV7-9 and TRBJ2-5; either TRBD1 or TRBD2 may fit D (6 bases each). The CDR3 loop spans 16 amino acids. V gave up 1 base and J gave up 1 base, with 13 bases separating them. CDR1 is SEHNR, CDR2 FQNEAQ, per germline (reference sequence). The CDR3 spells CASSLGRGTRQETQYF. CDR3 DNA: TGTGCCAGCAGCTTAGGGAGGGGGACGCGCCAAGAGACCCAGTACTTC.

The V and J genes are TRBV6-5 and TRBJ1-2; D not resolved. Germline values: CDR1 MNHEY, CDR2 SVGAGI. The CDR3 runs 13 residues. The ends were cut back, 8 bases at V and 0 bases at J, with 10 bases in the middle. In DNA form, the CDR3 reads TGTGCCAGCCGGGCTCAGGCTAACTATGGCTACACCTTC. It encodes CASRAQANYGYTF.

This rearrangement joins TRBV27 to TRBJ1-4; unclear D gene. V was shortened by 0 bases and J by 0 bases, with 5 bases between the two germline ends. Germline assignment: CDR1 MNHEY and CDR2 SMNVEV (reference sequence). The CDR3 totals 15 residues. CDR3 protein: CASSLSRATNEKLFF. The CDR3 DNA sequence: TGTGCCAGCAGTTTATCCCGTGCAACTAATGAAAAACTGTTTTTT.

The chain carries TRBV6-5 and TRBJ1-3; D unclear. Trimming removed 2 bases from V and 0 bases from J, with 11 bases in between. CDR1 is MNHEY and CDR2 is SVGAGI in the germline V gene. The length of the CDR3 is 16 residues. The DNA for the CDR3 is TGTGCCAGCAGTTACCGGCAGTCTAGCTCTGGAAACACCATATATTTT. It specifies CASSYRQSSSGNTIYF.

This sequence joins TRBV7-3 and TRBJ2-7; a possible D gene is TRBD1 (6 bases). The CDR3 totals 16 residues. CDR1 is SGHTA and CDR2 is FQGTGA in the germline V gene. The ends were cut back, 1 base at V and 2 bases at J, with 15 bases in the middle. DNA for the CDR3: TGTGCCAGCAGCTTAAGGGGCCTGGGGGCGCCCTACGAGCAGTACTTC. Translating gives CASSLRGLGAPYEQYF.

This chain uses TRBV7-2 with TRBJ1-1; no reliable D call. This CDR3 comprises 13 residues. Germline CDR1 is SGHTA and CDR2 is FQGNSA. V gave up 5 bases and J gave up 0 bases, with 7 bases separating them. CDR3 sequence (DNA): TGTGCCAGCAGCAAAGAAATGAACACTGAAGCTTTCTTT. Translating it yields CASSKEMNTEAFF.

This clone has at least ten counts. The chain recombines TRBV2 with TRBJ2-1, with D possibly TRBD2 on 6 matching bases. The CDR3 has 16 residues. Germline V gene lookup returns CDR1 SNHLY and CDR2 FYNNEI. V dropped 7 bases and J dropped 2 bases, with 18 bases sitting between them. CDR3 sequence: CASKPSANPAYNEQFF. The CDR3 nucleotides read TGTGCCAGCAAGCCTAGCGCCAACCCCGCCTACAATGAGCAGTTCTTC.

The V call is TRBV7-9, the J call TRBJ1-1; D perhaps matches TRBD1 (5 bases). Germline assignment: CDR1 SEHNR and CDR2 FQNEAQ (reference sequence). The CDR3 is 16 amino acids. V lost 6 bases, J lost 2 bases, and 19 bases lay in between. In DNA, the CDR3 is TGTGCCAGCAGTTCTACCGCCCGGGGCTCTAACACTGAAGCTTTCTTT. The encoded protein is CASSSTARGSNTEAFF.

The V call is TRBV9, the J call TRBJ2-2; D may correspond to TRBD1 or TRBD2 (6 bases each). Germline lookup yields CDR1 SGDLS and CDR2 YYNGEE. The CDR3 has 16 residues. Deletions cut 0 bases from V and 5 bases from J, with 14 bases between. In DNA, the CDR3 is TGTGCCAGCAGCGTAGAGGGTCGGGGGCCTACCGGGGAGCTGTTTTTT. As protein: CASSVEGRGPTGELFF. The variable domain in full, completed from reference TRBV9 and TRBJ2-2, reads DSGVTQTPKHLITATGQRVTLRCSPRSGDLSVYWYQQSLDQGLQFLIQYYNGEERAKGNILERFSAQQFPDLHSELNLSSLELGDSALYFCASSVEGRGPTGELFFGEGSRLTVL.

In the case of this clone: One end of the junction is discordant with germline, which a read error may explain. This chain uses TRBV19 with TRBJ1-2; D ambiguous. Per the germline V gene, CDR1 is LNHDA and CDR2 is SQIVND (reference sequence). The CDR3 runs to 12 residues. The CDR3 coding sequence is TGTGCCAGTAGTCTCTTATCGCGGTCCTTGGCCTTC. Protein sequence: CASSLLSRSLAF.

The chain links TRBV30 to TRBJ2-2; D unclear. CDR3 length equals 13 residues. The ends were cut back, 3 bases at V and 4 bases at J, with 9 bases in the middle. CDR1 GTSNPN and CDR2 SVGIG come from the germline V gene (reference sequence). The DNA of the CDR3 is TGTGCCTGGAGCGGGTCCCTCACCGGGGAGCTGTTTTTT. Encoded protein: CAWSGSLTGELFF.

This chain connects TRBV28 to TRBJ1-3; no definite D call. V was trimmed by 7 bases and J by 5 bases, leaving 15 bases between them. The V gene's germline CDR1 is MDHEN and CDR2 SYDVKM. This CDR3 has 14 amino acids. The CDR3 is CASISSPARNTIYF. In DNA, the CDR3 is TGTGCCAGCATCAGTTCACCGGCTCGAAACACCATATATTTT.

Comment on this clone: The junction departs from germline at one end; a sequencing error may be responsible. CDR3 loop: CASSLKGPPADF. The CDR3 DNA reads TGTGCCAGCAGTTTGAAGGGACCACCAGCCGACTTC. J is TRBJ2-5 and V is TRBV27, with D perhaps given as TRBD1 or TRBD2 (5 bases each). Germline-derived CDR1 and CDR2 are MNHEY and SMNVEV (reference sequence). The CDR3 is 12 amino acids.

This chain joins TRBV3-1 (or the pseudogene TRBV3-2) and TRBJ2-1; no clear D gene. Between the trimmed V and J ends, which lost 3 bases and 5 bases, there was a span of 17 bases. This CDR3 region has 16 residues. Germline V gene lookup returns CDR1 LGHDT and CDR2 YNNKEL (reference sequence). The CDR3 here is CASSHLVVLRNNEQFF. Here the CDR3 DNA reads TGTGCCAGCAGCCACCTAGTGGTTTTACGAAACAATGAGCAGTTCTTC.

The chain carries TRBV30 and TRBJ2-3, with unresolved D. The CDR3 is 11 residues long. Germline loops: CDR1 GTSNPN, CDR2 SVGIG (reference sequence). V shed 4 bases and J shed 5 bases, with 7 bases lying between them. The CDR3 region is CAWNLVDTQYF. CDR3 nucleotides: TGTGCCTGGAACCTCGTAGATACGCAGTATTTT.

V is TRBV19 and J is TRBJ1-2; D uncertain. This CDR3 is built from 13 residues. V was shortened by 3 bases and J by 4 bases, with 9 bases between the two germline ends. Germline V CDR1 and CDR2: LNHDA, SQIVND (reference sequence). The CDR3 here is CASSMGVFYGYTF. DNA of the CDR3: TGTGCCAGTAGTATGGGAGTCTTCTATGGCTACACCTTC.

This clone was recorded only once. The chain couples TRBV5-4 to TRBJ1-6; D gene unclear. Germline-derived CDR1 and CDR2 are SGHNT and YYREEE (reference sequence). V lost 4 bases to trimming and J lost 5 bases, with 10 bases between them. The CDR3 sequence is 14 residues long. In DNA, the CDR3 is TGTGCCAGCAGCCCCGGACTAGATAATTCACCCCTCCACTTT. Its protein product is CASSPGLDNSPLHF.

The gene calls are TRBV19 and TRBJ2-3; 7 positions agree with TRBD2. The CDR3 contains 14 residues. Looked up from germline, CDR1 is LNHDA and CDR2 is SQIVND (reference sequence). Germline trimming cut 7 bases from V and 5 bases from J; bases unmatched to any gene: 9. CDR3 region: CASNPSGPEDTQYF. In DNA form, the CDR3 reads TGTGCCAGTAATCCTAGCGGCCCGGAAGATACGCAGTATTTT.